The clone carrying this T cell receptor beta chain was picked up a small number of times. Antigen unknown. The data were taken from a study of T-cell memory formation after mild COVID-19. Study-wide background: Most TCR clusters belonged to a single donor.

Per germline, CDR1 MNHEY and CDR2 SVGEGT. The V and J ends lost 3 bases and 3 bases, in that order; junction bases with no gene match: 16. This CDR3 is 19 amino acids long. Using constant-segment primers, 5'RACE produced TCR alpha and TCR beta cDNA libraries carrying sample barcodes and UMIs. MiXCR was run by TCRdb on the 5' RACE reads, yielding one entry per CDR3 protein. The sample records 450,000 or so distinct CDR3 sequences, 20% being singletons. Findings of the study overall: Specificity for SARS-CoV-2 was not confirmed among the second-wave clones peaking on day 37. In pre-infection memory, a portion of responding clones appeared, which suggested that cross-reactive memory joined.

This sequence was found in an adult woman who had mild COVID-19 (a few samples of this study predate the infection). Cell type and time point are not known. The chain is built from TRBV6-2 or TRBV6-3 and TRBJ2-1; 8 bases are a match to TRBD2. The sequencing input was PBMCs or a T cell subset sorted from them (not recorded which). CDR3 nucleotide sequence: TGTGCCAGCAGTTATTCCCGTGGCTCCAGCGGGAGCGGCTACAATGAGCAGTTCTTC. Protein sequence: CASSYSRGSSGSGYNEQFF.